This T cell receptor beta chain was identified during a study of monozygotic twins with inflammatory bowel disease. CDR1 and CDR2 from the germline V gene are LGHNA and YSLEER. CDR3 length: 16 residues. TCRdb reprocessed the 5' RACE reads, keeping one entry per CDR3 protein, no DNA. Recorded for this sample: approximately 45,000 distinct CDR3 sequences. This rearrangement joins TRBV4-3 to TRBJ2-1; TCRdb names TRBD2, which stays unverified in the absence of DNA. The sample comprised blood. The receptor was derived from a human donor with ulcerative colitis or Crohn's disease, or a healthy co-twin of an affected twin (not recorded which). The CDR3: CASSPRGRGGSDEQFF.